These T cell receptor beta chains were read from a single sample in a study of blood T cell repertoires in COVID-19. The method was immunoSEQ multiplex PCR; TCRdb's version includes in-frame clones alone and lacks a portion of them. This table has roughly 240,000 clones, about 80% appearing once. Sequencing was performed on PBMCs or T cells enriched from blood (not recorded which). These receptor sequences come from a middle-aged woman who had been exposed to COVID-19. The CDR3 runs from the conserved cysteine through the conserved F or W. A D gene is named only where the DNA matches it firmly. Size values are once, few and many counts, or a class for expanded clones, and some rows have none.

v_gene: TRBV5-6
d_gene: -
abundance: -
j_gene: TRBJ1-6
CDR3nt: TGTGCCAGCAGCTTGTTTTTCGCCTATAATTCACCCCTCCACTTT
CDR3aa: CASSLFFAYNSPLHF

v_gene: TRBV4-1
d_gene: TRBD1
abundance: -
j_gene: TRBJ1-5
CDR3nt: TGCGCCAGCAGCCAAGATAAATGGCAGGGGGTCGGTCAGCCCCAGCATTTT
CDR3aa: CASSQDKWQGVGQPQHF

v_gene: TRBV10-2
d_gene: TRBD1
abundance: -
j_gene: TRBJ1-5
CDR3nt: TGCGCCAGCAGTGACCGAACAGGGGATGATCAGCCCCAGCATTTT
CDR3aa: CASSDRTGDDQPQHF

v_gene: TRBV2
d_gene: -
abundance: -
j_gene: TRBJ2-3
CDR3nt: TGTGCCAGCAGTGCTGCTAGCGGCACAGATACGCAGTATTTT
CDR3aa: CASSAASGTDTQYF

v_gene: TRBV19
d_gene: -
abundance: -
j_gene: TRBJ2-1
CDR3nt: TGTGCCAGTACTCGGGGCTCCTACAATGAGCAGTTCTTC
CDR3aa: CASTRGSYNEQFF

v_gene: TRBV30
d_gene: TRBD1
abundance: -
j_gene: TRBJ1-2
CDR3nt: TGTGCCTGGAGCTGGGACAGGGTAGACTATGGCTACACCTTC
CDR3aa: CAWSWDRVDYGYTF

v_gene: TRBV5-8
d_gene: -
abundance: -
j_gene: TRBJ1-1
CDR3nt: TGTGCCCATGAGGGTGCTTTCTTT
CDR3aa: CAHEGAFF

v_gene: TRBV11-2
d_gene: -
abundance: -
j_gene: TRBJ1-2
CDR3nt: TGTGCCAGCAGCTTAGATCCAGGGCCGGGTTTTGGCTACACCTTC
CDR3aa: CASSLDPGPGFGYTF

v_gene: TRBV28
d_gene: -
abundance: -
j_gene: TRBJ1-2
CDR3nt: TGTGCCAGCAGTTACTTAAGCTATGGCTACACCTTC
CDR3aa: CASSYLSYGYTF

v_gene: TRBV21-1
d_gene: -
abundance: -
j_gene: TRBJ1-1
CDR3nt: TGTGCCACCCCACCGGGACAGTATGAAGCTTTCTTT
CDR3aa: CATPPGQYEAFF

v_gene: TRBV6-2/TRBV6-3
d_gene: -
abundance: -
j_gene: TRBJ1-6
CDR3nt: TGTGCCAGCAGTTACCCCCCCGGGGGGACTTCACCCCTCCACTTT
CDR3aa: CASSYPPGGTSPLHF

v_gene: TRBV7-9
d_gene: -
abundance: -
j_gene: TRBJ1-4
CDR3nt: TGTGCCAGCAGCTTTAGGGGAGGAGCCGGGGATGAAAAACTGTTTTTT
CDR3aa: CASSFRGGAGDEKLFF

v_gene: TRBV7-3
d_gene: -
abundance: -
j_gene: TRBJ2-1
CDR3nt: TGTGCCAGCAGCTTATTAAGTCTAGCGATGAATGAGCAGTTCTTC
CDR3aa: CASSLLSLAMNEQFF

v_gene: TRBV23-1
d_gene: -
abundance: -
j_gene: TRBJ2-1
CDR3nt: TGCGCCAGCAGTCAACAGGGATCCTACAATGAGCAGTTCTTC
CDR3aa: CASSQQGSYNEQFF

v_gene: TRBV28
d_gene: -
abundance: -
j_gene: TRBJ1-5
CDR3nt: TGTGCCAGCAGTTCTCGGGAGCCCCAGCATTTT
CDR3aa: CASSSREPQHF

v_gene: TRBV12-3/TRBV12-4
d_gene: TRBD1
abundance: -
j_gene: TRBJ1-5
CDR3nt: TGTGCCAGCACTACAGGGGCTAATCAGCCCCAGCATTTT
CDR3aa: CASTTGANQPQHF

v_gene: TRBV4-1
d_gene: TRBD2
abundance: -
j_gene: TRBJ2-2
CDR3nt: TGCGCCAGCAGGGAGAGGCTAGCGGGGAACACCGGGGAGCTGTTTTTT
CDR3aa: CASRERLAGNTGELFF

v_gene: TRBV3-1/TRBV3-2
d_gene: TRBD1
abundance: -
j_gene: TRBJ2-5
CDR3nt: TGTGCCAGCAGCATTAACCCCACAGGGGGAGAGACCCAGTACTTC
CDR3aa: CASSINPTGGETQYF

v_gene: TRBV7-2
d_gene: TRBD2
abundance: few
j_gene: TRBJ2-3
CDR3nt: TGTGCCAGCAGCCCCCAGCGGGGAGGCACAGATACGCAGTATTTT
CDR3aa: CASSPQRGGTDTQYF

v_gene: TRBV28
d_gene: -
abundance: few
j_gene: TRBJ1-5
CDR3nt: TGTGCCAGCAGTTCGAGGGACATCCCCAATCAGCCCCAGCATTTT
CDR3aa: CASSSRDIPNQPQHF

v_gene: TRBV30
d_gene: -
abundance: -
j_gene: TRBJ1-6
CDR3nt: TGTGCCTGGTCCCTATTGGTTCCACCCCTCCACTTT
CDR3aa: CAWSLLVPPLHF

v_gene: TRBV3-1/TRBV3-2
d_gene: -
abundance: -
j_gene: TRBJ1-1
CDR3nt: TGTGCCAGCAGCCAAGACTATCCCCCAGCTTTCTTT
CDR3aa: CASSQDYPPAFF

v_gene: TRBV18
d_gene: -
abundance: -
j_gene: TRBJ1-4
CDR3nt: TGTGCCAGCTCACCAAGGGACTCGACTTTTGCAACTAATGAAAAACTGTTTTTT
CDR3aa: CASSPRDSTFATNEKLFF

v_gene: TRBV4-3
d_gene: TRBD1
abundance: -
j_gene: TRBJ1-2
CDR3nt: TGCGCCAGCAGCCAAGAATACCAGGGGGTGGGTGGCTACACCTTC
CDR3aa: CASSQEYQGVGGYTF

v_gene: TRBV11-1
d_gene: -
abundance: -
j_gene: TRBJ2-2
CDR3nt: TGTGCCAGCAGCTTTCTAGAGACTAGTAATTCTGGGGAGCTGTTTTTT
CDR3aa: CASSFLETSNSGELFF

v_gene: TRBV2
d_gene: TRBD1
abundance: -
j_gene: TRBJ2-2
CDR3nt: TGTGCCAGCAGCGCCAAGATGGCAGGGGGGAACACCGGGGAGCTGTTTTTT
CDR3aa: CASSAKMAGGNTGELFF

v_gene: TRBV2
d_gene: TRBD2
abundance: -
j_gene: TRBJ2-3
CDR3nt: TGTGCCAGCAGGCCGGGACTATCGTCTGATACGCAGTATTTT
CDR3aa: CASRPGLSSDTQYF